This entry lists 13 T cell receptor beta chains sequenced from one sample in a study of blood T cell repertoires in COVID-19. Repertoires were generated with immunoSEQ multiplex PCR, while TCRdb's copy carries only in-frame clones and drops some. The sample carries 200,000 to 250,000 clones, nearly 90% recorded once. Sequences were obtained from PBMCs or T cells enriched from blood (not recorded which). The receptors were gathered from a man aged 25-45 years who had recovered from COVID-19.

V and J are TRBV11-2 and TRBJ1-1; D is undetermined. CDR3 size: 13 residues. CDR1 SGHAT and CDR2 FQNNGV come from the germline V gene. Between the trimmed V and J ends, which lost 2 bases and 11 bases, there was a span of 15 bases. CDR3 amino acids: CASSLLGGLMAFF. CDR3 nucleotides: TGTGCCAGCAGCTTATTGGGCGGGCTTATGGCTTTCTTT.

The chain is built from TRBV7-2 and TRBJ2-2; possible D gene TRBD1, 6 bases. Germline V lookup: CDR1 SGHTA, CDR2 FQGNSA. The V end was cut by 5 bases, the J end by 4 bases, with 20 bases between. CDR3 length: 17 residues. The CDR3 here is CASSPSITGWGTGELFF. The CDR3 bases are TGTGCCAGCAGCCCATCTATAACAGGGTGGGGCACCGGGGAGCTGTTTTTT.

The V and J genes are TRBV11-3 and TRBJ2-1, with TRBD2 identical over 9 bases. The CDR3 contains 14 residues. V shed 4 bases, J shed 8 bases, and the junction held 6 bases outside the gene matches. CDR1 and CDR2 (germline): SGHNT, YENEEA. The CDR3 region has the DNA TGTGCCAGCAGCTCGCGGGGGGGCCGCGATGAGCAGTTCTTC. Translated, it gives CASSSRGGRDEQFF.

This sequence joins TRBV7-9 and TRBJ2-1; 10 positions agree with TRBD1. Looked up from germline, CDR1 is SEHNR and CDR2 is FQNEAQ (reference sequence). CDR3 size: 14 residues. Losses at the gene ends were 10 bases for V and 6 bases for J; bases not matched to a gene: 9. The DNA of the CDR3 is TGTGCCACTCGCAGGGGACAGGGGTTCAATGAGCAGTTCTTC. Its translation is CATRRGQGFNEQFF.

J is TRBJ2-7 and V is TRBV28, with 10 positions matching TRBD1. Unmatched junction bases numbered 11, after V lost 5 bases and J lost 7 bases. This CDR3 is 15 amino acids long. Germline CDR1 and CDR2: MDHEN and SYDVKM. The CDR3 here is CASSPPRQGAGEQYF. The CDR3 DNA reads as TGTGCCAGCAGTCCTCCAAGACAGGGGGCGGGGGAGCAGTACTTC. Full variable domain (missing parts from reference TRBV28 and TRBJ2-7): DVKVTQSSRYLVKRTGEKVFLECVQDMDHENMFWYRQDPGLGLRLIYFSYDVKMKEKGDIPEGYSVSREKKERFSLILESASTNQTSMYLCASSPPRQGAGEQYFGPGTRLTVT.

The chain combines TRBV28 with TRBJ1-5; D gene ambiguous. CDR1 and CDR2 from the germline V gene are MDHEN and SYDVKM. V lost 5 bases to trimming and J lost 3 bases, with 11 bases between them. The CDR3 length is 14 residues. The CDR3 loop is CASSRHGNNQPQHF. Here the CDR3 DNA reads TGTGCCAGCAGTCGACACGGAAACAATCAGCCCCAGCATTTT.

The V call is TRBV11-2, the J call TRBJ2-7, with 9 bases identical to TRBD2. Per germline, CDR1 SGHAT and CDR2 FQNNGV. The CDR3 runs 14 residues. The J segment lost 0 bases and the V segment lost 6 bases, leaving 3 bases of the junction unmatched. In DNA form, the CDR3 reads TGTGCCAGCAGGGGGGGACTAGCCTCCTACGAGCAGTACTTC. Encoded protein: CASRGGLASYEQYF.

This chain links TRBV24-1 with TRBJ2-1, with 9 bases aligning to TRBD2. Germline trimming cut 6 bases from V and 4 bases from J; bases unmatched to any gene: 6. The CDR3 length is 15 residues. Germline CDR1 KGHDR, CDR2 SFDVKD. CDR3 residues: CATSSGGLSYNEQFF. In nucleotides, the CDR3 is TGTGCCACCAGTAGCGGGGGGCTGTCTTACAATGAGCAGTTCTTC.

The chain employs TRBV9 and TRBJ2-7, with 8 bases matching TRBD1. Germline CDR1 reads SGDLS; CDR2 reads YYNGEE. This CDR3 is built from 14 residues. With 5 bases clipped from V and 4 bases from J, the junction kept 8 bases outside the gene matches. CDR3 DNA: TGTGCCAGCAGTACAGGGGGTGGAAATTACGAGCAGTACTTC. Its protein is CASSTGGGNYEQYF.

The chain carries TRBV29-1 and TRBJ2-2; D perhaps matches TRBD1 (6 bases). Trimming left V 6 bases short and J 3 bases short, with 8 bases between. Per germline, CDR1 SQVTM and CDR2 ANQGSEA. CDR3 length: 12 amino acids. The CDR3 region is CSVHRDTGELFF. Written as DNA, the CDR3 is TGCAGCGTGCACAGGGACACCGGGGAGCTGTTTTTT.

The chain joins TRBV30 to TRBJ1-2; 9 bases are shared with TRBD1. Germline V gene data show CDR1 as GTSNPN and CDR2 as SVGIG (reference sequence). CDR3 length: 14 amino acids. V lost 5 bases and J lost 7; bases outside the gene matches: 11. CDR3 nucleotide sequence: TGTGCCTGGCGGGACAGGGCTCGGGTTGGTGGCTACACCTTC. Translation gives CAWRDRARVGGYTF.

The CDR3: CASSLLILGTSAGELFF. The DNA for the CDR3 is TGTGCCAGCAGCTTACTCATACTGGGGACTAGCGCCGGGGAGCTGTTTTTT. V is TRBV11-2 and J is TRBJ2-2; 10 bases map to TRBD2. This CDR3 has 17 residues. The J segment lost 6 bases and the V segment lost 2 bases, leaving 9 bases of the junction unmatched. CDR1 is SGHAT, CDR2 FQNNGV, per germline.

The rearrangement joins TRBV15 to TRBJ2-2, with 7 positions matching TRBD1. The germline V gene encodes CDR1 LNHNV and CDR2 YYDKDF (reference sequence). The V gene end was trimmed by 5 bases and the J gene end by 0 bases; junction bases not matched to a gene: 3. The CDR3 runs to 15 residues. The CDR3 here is CATSQDRTNTGELFF. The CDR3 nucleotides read TGTGCCACCAGCCAGGACAGGACGAACACCGGGGAGCTGTTTTTT.